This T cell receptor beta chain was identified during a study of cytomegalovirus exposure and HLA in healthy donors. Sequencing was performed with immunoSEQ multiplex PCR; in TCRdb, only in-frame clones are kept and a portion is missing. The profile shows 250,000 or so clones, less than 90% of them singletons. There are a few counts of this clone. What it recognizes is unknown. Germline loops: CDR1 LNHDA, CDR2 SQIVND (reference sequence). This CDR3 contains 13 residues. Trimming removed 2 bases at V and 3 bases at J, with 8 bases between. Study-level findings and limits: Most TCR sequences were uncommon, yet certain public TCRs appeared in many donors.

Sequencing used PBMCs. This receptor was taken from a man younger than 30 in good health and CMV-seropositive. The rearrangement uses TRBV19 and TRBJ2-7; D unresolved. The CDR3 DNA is TGTGCCAGTAGTATACAGTCCCACTACGAGCAGTACTTC. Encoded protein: CASSIQSHYEQYF.